This TCR beta chain was retrieved from a study of T cell changes during pregnancy in multiple sclerosis. Some clones are missing from TCRdb's copy, which holds only in-frame ones; the method was immunoSEQ multiplex PCR. The top ten hold approximately 2.5% of the sample, which has just under 85,000 clones, 80% to 95% seen once. Per the germline V gene, CDR1 is KGHSH and CDR2 is LQKENI. V gave up 2 bases and J gave up 5 bases, with 9 bases separating them. The CDR3 runs 13 residues. This sequence joins TRBV18 and TRBJ2-5; D might be TRBD1 (5 bases). This clonotype was obtained from a female donor with multiple sclerosis, enrolled in a pregnancy study. This specimen consisted of peripheral blood, obtained in the first trimester of pregnancy. This CDR3 is CASSPNPGETQYF. CDR3 nucleotides: TGTGCCAGCTCACCAAACCCAGGGGAGACCCAGTACTTC.